The 18 T cell receptor beta chains in this list originate from one sample, sequenced in a study of Tregs in tolerant kidney transplant recipients. Generated by immunoSEQ multiplex PCR, the TCRdb table keeps only in-frame clones and is missing some. In all, the sample yields under 40,000 clones. Sequences were derived from CD8+ T cells from blood, sampled before the transplant. Every receptor here comes from a human donor who received a combined kidney and bone marrow transplant.

Comments on this clone: With the read ending 3 residues before the CDR3 end, the germline J gene is used to fill in that end. The chain combines TRBV5-1 with TRBJ2-3, with 7 bases aligning to TRBD2. The CDR3 totals 16 residues. The germline V gene encodes CDR1 SGHRS and CDR2 YFSETQ. V was pared by 0 bases and J by 4 bases, with 8 bases of the junction left unmatched. CDR3 bases read: TGCGCCAGCAGCTTGGACGGGGGGATCCGCCCAGATACG. Its translation: CASSLDGGIRPDT. The entire CDR3 reads CASSLDGGIRPDTQYF.

Comments on this clone: Read sequence stops 3 residues before the CDR3 end, and the germline J gene provides the missing end. The chain carries TRBV19 and TRBJ1-2; a weak D match, TRBD1 (5 bases). In germline, CDR1 is LNHDA, CDR2 SQIVND (reference sequence). Trimming left V 9 bases short and J 3 bases short, with 17 bases between. The CDR3 consists of 14 residues. This chain's CDR3 is CASQAGGLDYGYTF. The sequenced part of the CDR3 DNA is TGTGCCAGCCAAGCGGGGGGTCTGGACTATGGC.

CDR3 bases read: TGTGCCAGCAGTGATGCTGGACACCTTAACTACGAG. Its protein product is CASSDAGHLNYE. Given in full, the CDR3 is CASSDAGHLNYEQYF. The chain employs TRBV6-1 and TRBJ2-7; possibly TRBD1 for D (5 bases). The read halts 3 residues ahead of the CDR3 end, with the missing end drawn from the germline J gene. The CDR3 has 15 residues. Germline CDR1 reads MNHNS; CDR2 reads SASEGT. Trimming took off 3 bases at V and 3 bases at J, with 15 bases between the two ends.

Comments on this clone: The read gets to within 3 residues of the CDR3 end, and the germline J gene fills in the rest. The chain combines TRBV7-6 with TRBJ2-1, with a weak D call TRBD2 (7 bases). The CDR3 spans 14 residues. The germline V gene has CDR1 SGHVS and CDR2 FNYEAQ. V gave up 5 bases and J gave up 8 bases, with 16 bases separating them. The CDR3 bases that were read are TGTGCCAGCAGCCCGTTAACAGGGAGGGATGAG. Protein: CASSPLTGRDE. The whole CDR3 is CASSPLTGRDEQFF.

Notes on this clone: From the germline J gene comes the end of the CDR3, since the read stops 3 residues before it. The chain combines TRBV6-1 with TRBJ2-4; 9 bases map to TRBD1. The germline gives CDR1 MNHNS, CDR2 SASEGT. The J segment lost 8 bases and the V segment lost 4 bases, leaving 6 bases of the junction unmatched. CDR3 length: 14 residues. Here the CDR3 reads CASSADRGADIQYF. The sequenced CDR3 bases are TGTGCCAGCAGTGCAGACAGGGGGGCGGACATT.

As to this clone: Read sequence stops 3 residues before the CDR3 end, and the germline J gene provides the missing end. The chain combines TRBV20-1 with TRBJ1-1, with unresolved D. The CDR3 covers 11 residues. Deletions cut 6 bases from V and 7 bases from J, with 12 bases between. Germline V CDR1 and CDR2: DFQATT, SNEGSKA (reference sequence). The chain's CDR3 is CSAHAGIEAFF. Incomplete CDR3 DNA: TGCAGTGCCCACGCGGGGATTGAA.

As for this clone: Read data end 3 residues before the CDR3 end; the end is taken from the germline J gene. V and J are TRBV29-1 and TRBJ2-2; possibly TRBD1 for D (6 bases). This CDR3 has 15 residues. V shed 7 bases and J shed 0 bases, with 15 bases lying between them. Looked up from germline, CDR1 is SQVTM and CDR2 is ANQGSEA. CDR3 amino acids: CSGFTGTPNTGELFF. CDR3 DNA (partial): TGCAGCGGATTTACCGGGACACCGAACACCGGGGAG.

As to this clone: The read terminates 3 residues before the CDR3 end, so the remaining end is supplied by the germline J gene. The chain uses TRBV14 and TRBJ2-2, with 8 bases aligning to TRBD1. CDR3 length equals 16 residues. CDR1 and CDR2 (germline): SGHDN, FVKESK. J lost 5 bases, V lost 4 bases, and 9 bases had no gene match. CDR3 residues: CASSLYRQGRTGELFF. The DNA read from the CDR3 is TGTGCCAGCAGCCTTTACAGACAGGGGAGGACCGGGGAG.

In regard to this clone: From the germline J gene comes the end of the CDR3, since the read stops 3 residues before it. V gene TRBV5-1 combines with J gene TRBJ2-7; a possible D gene is TRBD2 (7 bases). V was shortened by 7 bases and J by 4 bases, with 15 bases between the two germline ends. Germline V gene lookup returns CDR1 SGHRS and CDR2 YFSETQ. This CDR3 contains 13 residues. CDR3 amino acids: CASRIGGAYEQYF. The sequenced CDR3 bases are TGCGCCAGCCGGATAGGGGGGGCTTACGAG. Full variable domain (outside the CDR3, taken from reference TRBV5-1 and TRBJ2-7): KAGVTQTPRYLIKTRGQQVTLSCSPISGHRSVSWYQQTPGQGLQFLFEYFSETQRNKGNFPGRFSGRQFSNSRSEMNVSTLELGDSALYLCASRIGGAYEQYFGPGTRLTVT.

Of note for this clone: Read sequence stops 3 residues before the CDR3 end, and the germline J gene provides the missing end. The chain recombines TRBV13 with TRBJ2-4; perhaps TRBD2 as D (5 bases). There are 11 residues in the CDR3. CDR1 is PRHDT and CDR2 is FYEKMQ in the germline V gene (reference sequence). The CDR3 DNA, read in part, is TGTGCCAGCAGCTTCGGGGAACCT. This translates into CASSFGEP. The entire CDR3 sequence reads CASSFGEPQYF.

A word on this clone: Read data end 3 residues before the CDR3 end; the end is taken from the germline J gene. V and J are TRBV23-1 and TRBJ2-3, with D possibly matching TRBD2 (6 bases). TRBV23-1 is assigned to the ORF class and has an uncertain function. The CDR3 contains 12 residues. CDR3 bases read: TGCGCACGCTCGGGACTGGGGTATACG. It codes for CARSGLGYT. The full-length CDR3 reads as CARSGLGYTQYF.

Note on this clone: The missing CDR3 end, 3 residues past where the read stops, is filled in from the germline J gene. V gene TRBV5-5 combines with J gene TRBJ1-2; D is unclear. The CDR3 has 12 amino acids. Looked up from germline, CDR1 is SGHKS and CDR2 is YYEKEE (reference sequence). The CDR3 sequence: CASSADRGGYTF. CDR3 DNA (partial): TGTGCCAGCAGCGCCGACCGCGGGGGC.

With respect to this clone: The read gets to within 3 residues of the CDR3 end, and the germline J gene fills in the rest. The chain is built from TRBV5-1 and TRBJ2-2; D possibly uses TRBD1 or TRBD2 (5 bases each). CDR3 length equals 16 residues. V gave up 2 bases and J gave up 6 bases, with 17 bases separating them. Germline V lookup: CDR1 SGHRS, CDR2 YFSETQ. CDR3 in amino acids: CASSLRQTGMPGELFF. Incomplete CDR3 DNA: TGCGCCAGCAGCTTACGACAGACGGGAATGCCCGGGGAG.

Turning to this clone: The CDR3 goes on 3 residues after the read ends, and that part is filled in from the germline J gene. The chain is built from TRBV19 and TRBJ1-5; 7 positions agree with TRBD1. Per germline, CDR1 LNHDA and CDR2 SQIVND (reference sequence). V was clipped by 4 bases and J by 7 bases; unmatched bases: 7. The length of the CDR3 is 14 residues. CDR3 sequence: CASSNRDSQQPQHF. The CDR3 DNA, read in part, is TGTGCCAGTAGTAACCGGGACAGCCAACAGCCC.

As regards this clone: Sequencing ends 3 residues short of the CDR3 end; the germline J gene provides the rest. The chain joins TRBV20-1 to TRBJ2-7; 10 bases are a match to TRBD2. Germline CDR1 is DFQATT and CDR2 is SNEGSKA (reference sequence). CDR3 length equals 13 residues. With V trimmed by 4 bases and J by 0 bases, 0 bases remained unmatched. The sequenced part of the CDR3 DNA is TGCAGTGCTAAGCGGGAGGGCTCCTACGAG. The encoded protein is CSAKREGSYE. The complete CDR3 protein is CSAKREGSYEQYF.

For this clone: The read falls 3 residues short of the CDR3 end, and the missing part is taken from the germline J gene. V is TRBV7-6 and J is TRBJ2-2; TRBD2 might be the D (6 bases). The CDR3 has 15 amino acids. CDR1 SGHVS and CDR2 FNYEAQ come from the germline V gene. The ends were cut back, 0 bases at V and 7 bases at J, with 12 bases in the middle. The CDR3 here is CASSLAGGEIGELFF. Incomplete CDR3 DNA: TGTGCCAGCAGCTTAGCAGGCGGGGAAATCGGGGAG.

Concerning this clone: The read finishes 3 residues shy of the CDR3 end, and the germline J gene is used to complete it. This chain connects TRBV7-6 to TRBJ2-7, with D possibly matching TRBD1 (5 bases). The germline gives CDR1 SGHVS, CDR2 FNYEAQ. V was shortened by 6 bases and J by 0 bases, with 12 bases between the two germline ends. The CDR3 covers 14 residues. The covered CDR3 bases are TGTGCCAGCAGGTGGGGCGAGAGCTCCTACGAG. It encodes CASRWGESSYE. The complete CDR3 sequence is CASRWGESSYEQYF.

Concerning this clone: The read halts 3 residues ahead of the CDR3 end, with the missing end drawn from the germline J gene. V gene TRBV7-6 combines with J gene TRBJ1-4; D is unclear. The ends were cut back, 2 bases at V and 10 bases at J, with 5 bases in the middle. Per germline, CDR1 SGHVS and CDR2 FNYEAQ. CDR3 length: 11 residues. CDR3: CASSLRGKLFF. Incomplete CDR3 DNA: TGTGCCAGCAGCTTACGGGGAAAA.